This TCR beta chain comes out of a study of Ad26.COV2.S vaccination and SARS-CoV-2 variants. Germline assignment: CDR1 LGHNA and CDR2 YSLEER. Trimming took off 0 bases at V and 1 base at J, with 12 bases between the two ends. The length of the CDR3 is 16 residues. The treatment is: about 20 received Ad26.COV2.S at low or high dose, single or two shots; about 5 received placebo; per-sample allocation not given. Repertoires come from day 63 after the first vaccine or placebo injection. Of note for this clone: What it binds is unknown.

Method: immunoSEQ multiplex PCR; TCRdb's copy keeps in-frame clones and lacks some. The profile shows roughly 350,000 clones, roughly 90% of them singletons. Study-level results: Total T cell responses were possibly underestimated by TCR breadth and depth analyses.

The gene calls are TRBV4-3 and TRBJ1-1, with a possible D match to TRBD1 (6 bases). The sample consisted of peripheral blood, taken in a trial of Ad26.COV2.S vaccine versus placebo. This sequence originates from a person aged 18-65 years who received the Ad26.COV2.S COVID-19 vaccine or a placebo. The CDR3 sequence is CASSQDLRGTNTEAFF. CDR3 bases: TGCGCCAGCAGCCAAGATTTAAGGGGGACGAACACTGAAGCTTTCTTT.